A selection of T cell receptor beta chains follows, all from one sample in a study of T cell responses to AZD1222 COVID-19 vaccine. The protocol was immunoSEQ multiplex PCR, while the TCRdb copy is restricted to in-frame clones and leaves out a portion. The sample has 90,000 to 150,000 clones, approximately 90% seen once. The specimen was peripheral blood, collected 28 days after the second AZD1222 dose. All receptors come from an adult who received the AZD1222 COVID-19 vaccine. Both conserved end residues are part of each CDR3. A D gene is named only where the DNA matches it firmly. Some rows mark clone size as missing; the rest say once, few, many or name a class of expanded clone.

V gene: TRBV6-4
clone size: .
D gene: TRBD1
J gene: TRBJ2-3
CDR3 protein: CASSDSSFQGGRDTQYF
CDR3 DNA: TGTGCCAGCAGTGACTCGTCTTTTCAAGGGGGCCGGGATACGCAGTATTTT

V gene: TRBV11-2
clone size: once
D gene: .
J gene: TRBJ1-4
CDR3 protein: CASSWGHEKLFF
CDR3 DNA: TGTGCCAGCAGCTGGGGACACGAAAAACTGTTTTTT

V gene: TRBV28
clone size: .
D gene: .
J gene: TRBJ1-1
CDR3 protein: CASIASGGNTEAFF
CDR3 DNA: TGTGCCAGCATAGCATCGGGGGGCAACACTGAAGCTTTCTTT

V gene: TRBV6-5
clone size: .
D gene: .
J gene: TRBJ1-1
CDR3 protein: CASSYIGGMNTEAFF
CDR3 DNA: TGTGCCAGCAGTTACATTGGGGGTATGAACACTGAAGCTTTCTTT

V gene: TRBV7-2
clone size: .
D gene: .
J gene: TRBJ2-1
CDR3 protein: CASSAPQVRSYNEQFF
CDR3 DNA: TGTGCCAGCAGCGCCCCCCAAGTACGCTCCTACAATGAGCAGTTCTTC

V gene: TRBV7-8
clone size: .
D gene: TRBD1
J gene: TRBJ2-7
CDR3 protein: CASSTLGQGPPYEQYF
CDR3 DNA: TGTGCCAGCAGCACCCTAGGACAGGGGCCCCCCTACGAGCAGTACTTC

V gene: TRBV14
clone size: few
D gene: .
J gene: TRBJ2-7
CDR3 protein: CASSHRGSYEQYF
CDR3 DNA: TGTGCCAGCAGCCACAGGGGTTCTTACGAGCAGTACTTC

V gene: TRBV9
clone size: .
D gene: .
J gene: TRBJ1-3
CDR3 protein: CASSPEGFRNSGNTIYF
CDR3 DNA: TGTGCCAGCAGCCCCGAGGGGTTTAGGAACTCTGGAAACACCATATATTTT

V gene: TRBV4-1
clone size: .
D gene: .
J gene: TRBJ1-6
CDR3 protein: CASSQDFSGGLQNSPLHF
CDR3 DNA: TGCGCCAGCAGCCAAGATTTTAGTGGTGGCTTACAGAATTCACCCCTCCACTTT

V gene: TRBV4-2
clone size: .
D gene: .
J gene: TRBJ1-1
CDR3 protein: CASSRRPAFF
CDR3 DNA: TGTGCCAGCAGCCGGCGGCCGGCTTTCTTT

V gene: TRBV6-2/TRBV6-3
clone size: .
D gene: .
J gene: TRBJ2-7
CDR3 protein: CASNPTPGTYEQYF
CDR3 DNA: TGTGCCAGCAACCCTACGCCAGGGACCTACGAGCAGTACTTC

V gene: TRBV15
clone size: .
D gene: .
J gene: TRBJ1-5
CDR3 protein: CATGAGIINQPQHF
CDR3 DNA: TGTGCCACCGGGGCAGGGATTATCAATCAGCCCCAGCATTTT

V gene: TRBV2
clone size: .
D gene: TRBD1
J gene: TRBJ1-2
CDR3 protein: CASSEDVDRVYGYTF
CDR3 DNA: TGTGCCAGCAGTGAAGACGTCGACAGGGTCTATGGCTACACCTTC

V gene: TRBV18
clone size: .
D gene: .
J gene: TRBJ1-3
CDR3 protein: CASSLRGPGNTIYF
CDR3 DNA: TGTGCCAGCTCTCTCAGAGGACCGGGAAACACCATATATTTT

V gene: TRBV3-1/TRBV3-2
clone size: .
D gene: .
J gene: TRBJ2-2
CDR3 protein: CASSQGAGELFF
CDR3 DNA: TGTGCCAGCAGCCAAGGGGCCGGGGAGCTGTTTTTT

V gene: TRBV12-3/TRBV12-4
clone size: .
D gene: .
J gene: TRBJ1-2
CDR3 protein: CASTPDRNYGYTF
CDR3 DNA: TGTGCCAGCACCCCGGACCGAAACTATGGCTACACCTTC

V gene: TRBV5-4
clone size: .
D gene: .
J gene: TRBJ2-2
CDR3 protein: CASSWGHPAGELFF
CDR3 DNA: TGTGCCAGCAGCTGGGGACACCCCGCCGGGGAGCTGTTTTTT

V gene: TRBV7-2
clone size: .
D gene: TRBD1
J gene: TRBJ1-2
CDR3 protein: CASSFRTGGDGYTF
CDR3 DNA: TGTGCCAGCAGCTTTCGGACAGGGGGAGACGGCTACACCTTC

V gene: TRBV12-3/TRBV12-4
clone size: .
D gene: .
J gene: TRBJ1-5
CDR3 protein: CASSFGRIQPQHF
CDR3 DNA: TGTGCCAGCAGTTTTGGCAGAATTCAGCCCCAGCATTTT